The 26 T cell receptor beta chains below were found in one sample sequenced in a study of blood T cell repertoires in COVID-19. Profiled with immunoSEQ multiplex PCR; TCRdb holds only in-frame clones, not every one. The sample shows roughly 180,000 clones, more than 65% of them seen only once. Sequencing was carried out using PBMCs or T cells enriched from blood (not recorded which). Source of these receptors: a man in his fifties or sixties who had recovered from COVID-19.

The chain uses TRBV6-5 and TRBJ1-6; D gene uncertain. CDR3 length equals 16 residues. The V end lost 2 bases, the J end lost 7 bases, and 15 bases lay between the germline ends. Germline CDR1 MNHEY, CDR2 SVGAGI. This CDR3 is CASSYGRTVVNSPLHF. The CDR3 nucleotides are TGTGCCAGCAGTTACGGGAGGACGGTAGTCAATTCACCCCTCCACTTT.

V gene TRBV19 combines with J gene TRBJ2-1; possible D gene TRBD2, 6 bases. The CDR3 covers 15 residues. V was trimmed by 6 bases and J by 5 bases, leaving 17 bases between them. Germline V CDR1 and CDR2: LNHDA, SQIVND (reference sequence). The CDR3 sequence is CASRGGPGLNNEQFF. As DNA, the CDR3 is TGTGCCAGTAGGGGCGGGCCCGGACTAAACAATGAGCAGTTCTTC.

The CDR3 sequence is CASSLQGADEKLFF. The CDR3 DNA reads TGCGCCAGCAGCTTGCAGGGGGCGGACGAAAAACTGTTTTTT. The gene calls are TRBV5-1 and TRBJ1-4, with 8 bases lining up with TRBD1. The CDR3 extends over 14 amino acids. Germline CDR1 and CDR2: SGHRS and YFSETQ. V dropped 1 base and J dropped 8; count of bases not matched to a gene: 4.

The CDR3 DNA sequence: TGTGCCAGTAGTCTCCGGACAGCTCGGGCGAACAATGAGCAGTTCTTC. Translated, it gives CASSLRTARANNEQFF. This sequence joins TRBV19 and TRBJ2-1; D might be TRBD1 (6 bases). V lost 5 bases and J 5 bases, leaving 19 bases between the germline ends. This CDR3 has 16 residues. Germline CDR1 is LNHDA and CDR2 is SQIVND (reference sequence).

This rearrangement joins TRBV2 to TRBJ1-1; D remains unclear. Trimming took off 8 bases at V and 3 bases at J, with 16 bases between the two ends. The germline gives CDR1 SNHLY, CDR2 FYNNEI. This CDR3 is 14 amino acids long. CDR3 in amino acids: CASDSILADTEAFF. The DNA for the CDR3 is TGTGCCAGCGACTCCATATTGGCAGACACTGAAGCTTTCTTT. The full variable domain, completed using reference TRBV2 and TRBJ1-1, is EPEVTQTPSHQVTQMGQEVILRCVPISNHLYFYWYRQILGQKVEFLVSFYNNEISEKSEIFDDQFSVERPDGSNFTLKIRSTKLEDSAMYFCASDSILADTEAFFGQGTRLTVV.

The chain joins TRBV28 to TRBJ2-1; 10 bases match TRBD2. With 8 bases clipped from V and 6 bases from J, the junction kept 13 bases outside the gene matches. The CDR3 has 16 residues. Germline CDR1 reads MDHEN; CDR2 reads SYDVKM. CDR3 sequence: CASSNAGLALSNEQFF. The CDR3 coding sequence is TGTGCCAGCTCAAACGCGGGACTAGCGCTCTCCAATGAGCAGTTCTTC.

The rearrangement uses TRBV4-2 and TRBJ2-7; the D gene is possibly TRBD2 (5 bases). Germline lookup yields CDR1 LGHNA and CDR2 YNFKEQ. The CDR3 extends over 11 amino acids. V was shortened by 5 bases and J by 3 bases, with 5 bases between the two germline ends. The CDR3 here is CASSEGYEQYF. The CDR3 DNA sequence: TGTGCCAGCAGCGAGGGCTACGAGCAGTACTTC.

The rearrangement joins TRBV7-7 to TRBJ2-1; the match to TRBD2 covers 12 bases. Germline-derived CDR1 and CDR2 are SSHAT and FNYEAQ (reference sequence). Losses at the gene ends were 0 bases for V and 9 bases for J; bases not matched to a gene: 6. CDR3 length: 16 amino acids. The CDR3 protein is CASSLALAGGLGEQFF. For the CDR3, the DNA is TGTGCCAGCAGCTTAGCGCTAGCGGGGGGGCTGGGTGAGCAGTTCTTC.

CDR3 sequence reads: CASSPQTGEFGSYEQYF. CDR3 nucleotide sequence: TGTGCCAGTAGTCCTCAGACAGGGGAATTTGGCTCCTACGAGCAGTACTTC. The chain combines TRBV19 with TRBJ2-7; TRBD1 matches 8 bases. Trimming took 5 bases from V and 0 from J; bases not matched to a gene: 12. CDR3 size: 17 residues. CDR1 is LNHDA and CDR2 is SQIVND in the germline V gene (reference sequence).

This clone was observed once. The gene calls are TRBV3-1 (or the pseudogene TRBV3-2) and TRBJ2-5; D call uncertain. Germline CDR1 LGHDT, CDR2 YNNKEL (reference sequence). This CDR3 region has 13 residues. Trimming pared 6 bases from V and 5 bases from J, leaving 13 bases between. CDR3 protein: CASSPNRPETQYF. CDR3 DNA: TGTGCCAGCAGTCCAAACAGACCCGAGACCCAGTACTTC.

This chain links TRBV5-1 with TRBJ2-3; no reliable D call. V gave up 4 bases and J gave up 2 bases, with 14 bases separating them. Germline values: CDR1 SGHRS, CDR2 YFSETQ. This CDR3 comprises 15 residues. The CDR3 is CASSPGAIYTDTQYF. The CDR3 DNA is TGCGCCAGCAGCCCTGGAGCCATCTACACAGATACGCAGTATTTT.

CDR3 loop: CASSVGQGYEQYF. CDR3 sequence (DNA): TGTGCCAGTAGTGTGGGACAGGGCTACGAGCAGTACTTC. The rearrangement uses TRBV19 and TRBJ2-7; 9 nucleotides align to TRBD1. The CDR3 has 13 amino acids. Germline assignment: CDR1 LNHDA and CDR2 SQIVND (reference sequence). V lost 5 bases, J lost 3 bases, and 2 bases stayed unmatched.

This clone was counted between two and nine times. This chain uses TRBV5-8 with TRBJ1-3; D not certain. The CDR3 consists of 13 residues. In germline, CDR1 is SGHTS, CDR2 YDEGEE. The V end lost 2 bases, the J end lost 8 bases, and 11 bases lay between the germline ends. CDR3 sequence reads: CASSFLAADTIYF. The CDR3 DNA is TGTGCCAGCAGCTTTTTGGCGGCGGACACCATATATTTT.

CDR3 loop: CASSDSELFF. The CDR3 bases are TGTGCCAGCAGTGATTCTGAGCTGTTTTTT. The J gene is TRBJ2-2, the V gene TRBV2; D not resolved. CDR1 and CDR2 (germline): SNHLY, FYNNEI. Trimming took off 3 bases at V and 11 bases at J, with 4 bases between the two ends. CDR3 length: 10 amino acids.

The V and J genes are TRBV10-3 and TRBJ1-1; D call uncertain. V lost 6 bases to trimming and J lost 2 bases, with 10 bases between them. Germline V gene lookup returns CDR1 ENHRY and CDR2 SYGVKD. The CDR3 has 13 amino acids. The CDR3 sequence: CAISLTGNTEAFF. The CDR3 nucleotides read TGTGCCATCAGCTTGACTGGTAACACTGAAGCTTTCTTT.

The gene calls are TRBV27 and TRBJ1-6; the D gene is possibly TRBD1 (5 bases). This CDR3 contains 14 residues. Trimming pared 8 bases from V and 5 bases from J, leaving 13 bases between. Looked up from germline, CDR1 is MNHEY and CDR2 is SMNVEV (reference sequence). CDR3 loop: CASGIDRNNSPLHF. CDR3 coding DNA: TGTGCCAGCGGGATCGACAGAAATAATTCACCCCTCCACTTT.

This chain connects TRBV9 to TRBJ1-2, with 8 bases fitting TRBD1. The CDR3 runs 15 residues. CDR1 is SGDLS and CDR2 is YYNGEE in the germline V gene. V lost 0 bases and J lost 4; bases outside the gene matches: 5. CDR3 nucleotides: TGTGCCAGCAGCGTAGATGGACAGGGTGGCTATGGCTACACCTTC. Translated: CASSVDGQGGYGYTF.

The rearrangement joins TRBV6-5 to TRBJ1-1, with TRBD1 matching 7 bases. The trim removed 7 bases at V and 4 bases at J, leaving 9 bases unmatched. CDR1 and CDR2 (germline): MNHEY, SVGAGI. This CDR3 comprises 14 residues. The chain's CDR3 is CASKRDRDLTEAFF. DNA for the CDR3: TGTGCCAGCAAACGCGACAGGGATCTCACTGAAGCTTTCTTT.

This clone was detected only once. V gene TRBV5-1 combines with J gene TRBJ2-7; 9 nucleotides match TRBD1. The V gene end was trimmed by 4 bases and the J gene end by 6 bases; junction bases not matched to a gene: 17. The CDR3 consists of 17 residues. Germline V gene sequence: CDR1 SGHRS, CDR2 YFSETQ. CDR3 region: CASSKGLSGDRAGEQYF. The CDR3 nucleotides read TGCGCCAGCAGCAAGGGTCTTTCTGGGGACAGGGCAGGCGAGCAGTACTTC.

This chain connects TRBV7-3 to TRBJ2-3, with D perhaps TRBD1 (5 bases). Germline V gene data show CDR1 as SGHTA and CDR2 as FQGTGA. The CDR3 sequence is 13 residues long. V lost 5 bases to trimming and J lost 4 bases, with 10 bases between them. The CDR3 protein is CASSPRRADTQYF. In DNA, the CDR3 is TGTGCCAGCAGCCCCCGCAGGGCAGATACGCAGTATTTT.

The rearrangement joins TRBV7-2 to TRBJ1-2; tentative D call: TRBD1 (6 bases). The CDR3 runs to 15 residues. The germline V gene has CDR1 SGHTA and CDR2 FQGNSA. Trimming shortened V by 5 bases and J by 7 bases, and 20 bases separated the two germline ends. The CDR3 sequence: CASSPTRGGSGGYTF. CDR3 nucleotides: TGTGCCAGCAGCCCTACCCGCGGGGGCTCCGGTGGCTACACCTTC.

The chain combines TRBV3-1 (or the pseudogene TRBV3-2) with TRBJ2-3, with 15 bases that match TRBD2. The CDR3 runs 18 residues. CDR1 and CDR2 from the germline V gene are LGHDT and YNNKEL (reference sequence). V dropped 3 bases and J dropped 4; count of bases not matched to a gene: 8. CDR3 DNA sequence: TGTGCCAGCAGCCATTACCGGACTAGCGGGGGGGCCCCAGATACGCAGTATTTT. It codes for CASSHYRTSGGAPDTQYF.

V is TRBV7-3 and J is TRBJ2-1, with D possibly being TRBD2 (6 bases). There are 15 residues in the CDR3. Germline V gene sequence: CDR1 SGHTA, CDR2 FQGTGA. The germline V and J ends were trimmed by 1 base and 3 bases, with 10 bases remaining between them. In DNA, the CDR3 is TGTGCCAGCAGCTTAATACTAGCAGACTACAATGAGCAGTTCTTC. It codes for CASSLILADYNEQFF.

This sequence joins TRBV9 and TRBJ2-2; 8 bases are shared with TRBD2. The CDR3 is made up of 15 amino acids. Germline V gene sequence: CDR1 SGDLS, CDR2 YYNGEE. The V and J ends lost 3 bases and 6 bases, in that order; junction bases with no gene match: 7. The CDR3 region is CASSGSGSASGELFF. The CDR3, as DNA: TGTGCCAGCAGCGGCAGCGGGAGTGCCTCCGGGGAGCTGTTTTTT.

The CDR3 region has the DNA TGCGCCAGCAGCTTGGCGGGACAGGGCTTTGGGAATTCACCCCTCCACTTT. Residues: CASSLAGQGFGNSPLHF. The chain combines TRBV5-1 with TRBJ1-6; TRBD1 matches at 9 bases. CDR1 and CDR2 from the germline V gene are SGHRS and YFSETQ. Unmatched junction bases numbered 8, after V lost 0 bases and J lost 7 bases. The length of the CDR3 is 17 residues. The full variable domain, rest sourced from reference TRBV5-1 and TRBJ1-6, is KAGVTQTPRYLIKTRGQQVTLSCSPISGHRSVSWYQQTPGQGLQFLFEYFSETQRNKGNFPGRFSGRQFSNSRSEMNVSTLELGDSALYLCASSLAGQGFGNSPLHFGNGTRLTVT.

This chain links TRBV7-9 with TRBJ1-1; tentatively, D is TRBD1 (5 bases). V dropped 1 base and J dropped 11 bases, with 14 bases sitting between them. The germline V gene encodes CDR1 SEHNR and CDR2 FQNEAQ (reference sequence). The CDR3 runs 13 residues. CDR3 nucleotide sequence: TGTGCCAGCAGCTTAGAGGCGGGGCTCGGGGCTTTCTTT. Translating it yields CASSLEAGLGAFF.